The 5 T cell receptor beta chains in this list originate from one sample, sequenced in a study of siplizumab effects on memory and regulatory T cells. The data were produced by immunoSEQ multiplex PCR, yet TCRdb's version contains in-frame clones alone and is incomplete. The table records about 120,000 clones, less than 95% of them present only once. The sample taken for sequencing was non-Treg CD4+ T cells sorted from blood. These receptor sequences come from a human donor in good health.

This sequence joins TRBV6-1 and TRBJ2-7; tentative D call: TRBD2 (6 bases). This CDR3 region has 11 residues. In germline, CDR1 is MNHNS, CDR2 SASEGT. V was shortened by 3 bases and J by 8 bases, with 8 bases between the two germline ends. CDR3 coding DNA: TGTGCCAGCAGTGACGGGGGAAAGCAGTACTTC. It yields the protein CASSDGGKQYF.

This clone was seen a single time. The chain recombines TRBV6-1 with TRBJ2-3; 10 positions match TRBD2. The CDR3 length is 14 residues. In germline, CDR1 is MNHNS, CDR2 SASEGT. Trimming cost V 4 bases and J 14 bases; bases outside gene matches: 12. CDR3 bases: TGTGCCAGCAGTGTGGAGCGGGGGGGCTTCCAGTTGTATTTT. Amino acids: CASSVERGGFQLYF.

This sequence joins TRBV11-3 and TRBJ2-5, with 7 bases aligning to TRBD2. CDR3 size: 16 residues. CDR1 SGHNT and CDR2 YENEEA come from the germline V gene. Unmatched junction bases numbered 8, after V lost 2 bases and J lost 2 bases. Written as DNA, the CDR3 is TGTGCCAGCAGCTTATCTAAGGGGAGGGGACAAGAGACCCAGTACTTC. Its translation is CASSLSKGRGQETQYF.

DNA for the CDR3: TGTGCCAGCAGTGGCCCCGGGCCACTGTACAATGAGCAGTTCTTC. Protein sequence: CASSGPGPLYNEQFF. The chain joins TRBV9 to TRBJ2-1; unclear D gene. This CDR3 comprises 15 residues. Trimming left V 5 bases short and J 4 bases short, with 16 bases between. Per the germline V gene, CDR1 is SGDLS and CDR2 is YYNGEE.

This rearrangement joins TRBV18 to TRBJ1-5; D gene uncertain. The CDR3 is 15 residues long. V was pared by 3 bases and J by 6 bases, with 15 bases between. Per the germline V gene, CDR1 is KGHSH and CDR2 is LQKENI. The CDR3 bases are TGTGCCAGCTCACCCCGAGGCATGGCGGGTCAGCCCCAGCATTTT. This encodes CASSPRGMAGQPQHF.